The 30 T cell receptor beta chains in this list originate from one sample, sequenced in a study of T cell clones after liver transplantation. Profiling relied on immunoSEQ multiplex PCR, and the TCRdb table lists in-frame clones only, not all of them. The sample yields around 110,000 clones, approximately 90% seen once. The sample was CD4+ T cells from blood, taken 12 months after liver transplant. The receptors stem from a human patient who received a liver transplant. Some T cells could come from the graft donor.

Regarding this clone: Within the sample, other DNA sequences also encode this same CDR3. The chain is built from TRBV29-1 and TRBJ1-1, with D perhaps matching TRBD1 (6 bases). The V and J ends lost 4 bases and 1 base respectively, with 7 bases between them. The V gene's germline CDR1 is SQVTM and CDR2 ANQGSEA. The CDR3 extends over 12 amino acids. The CDR3 loop is CSVARGNTEAFF. The CDR3 DNA follows: TGCAGCGTTGCCAGGGGGAACACTGAAGCTTTCTTT. The full variable domain, completed using reference TRBV29-1 and TRBJ1-1, is SAVISQKPSRDICQRGTSLTIQCQVDSQVTMMFWYRQQPGQSLTLIATANQGSEATYESGFVIDKFPISRPNLTFSTLTVSNMSPEDSSIYLCSVARGNTEAFFGQGTRLTVV.

This sequence joins TRBV19 and TRBJ2-1; D possibly corresponds to TRBD2 (5 bases). Germline CDR1 reads LNHDA; CDR2 reads SQIVND (reference sequence). This CDR3 comprises 15 residues. The V end lost 3 bases, the J end lost 5 bases, and 14 bases lay between the germline ends. The CDR3 DNA follows: TGTGCCAGTAGTATCGATCCCCCGGGGAACAATGAGCAGTTCTTC. It codes for CASSIDPPGNNEQFF.

This clone was detected once. V usage is TRBV5-1 and J usage is TRBJ1-2; TRBD1 matches at 7 bases. This CDR3 has 13 amino acids. Germline V gene data show CDR1 as SGHRS and CDR2 as YFSETQ. V lost 4 bases and J lost 3; bases outside the gene matches: 3. The CDR3 sequence: CASSNQGDYGYTF. The CDR3 region has the DNA TGCGCCAGCAGCAATCAGGGGGACTATGGCTACACCTTC.

The chain carries TRBV5-1 and TRBJ2-1; D gene ambiguous. With 0 bases removed from V and 0 bases from J, the gap between germline ends came to 10 bases. Germline CDR1 and CDR2: SGHRS and YFSETQ. This CDR3 is 16 amino acids long. The CDR3 spells CASSLVAVSSYNEQFF. In nucleotides, the CDR3 is TGCGCCAGCAGCTTGGTAGCCGTGAGCTCCTACAATGAGCAGTTCTTC. Based on the CDR3 plus reference TRBV5-1 and TRBJ2-1, the full variable domain is KAGVTQTPRYLIKTRGQQVTLSCSPISGHRSVSWYQQTPGQGLQFLFEYFSETQRNKGNFPGRFSGRQFSNSRSEMNVSTLELGDSALYLCASSLVAVSSYNEQFFGPGTRLTVL.

The chain has TRBV23-1 and TRBJ1-2, with 7 bases fitting TRBD1. TRBV23-1 is assigned to the ORF class and has an uncertain function. V gave up 3 bases and J gave up 3 bases; unmatched junction bases: 7. CDR3 length: 15 amino acids. In nucleotides, the CDR3 is TGCGCCAGCAGTCAGTTTAAGGGGGCGGACTATGGCTACACCTTC. It specifies CASSQFKGADYGYTF.

The J gene is TRBJ2-7, the V gene TRBV7-2, with TRBD2 identical over 8 bases. CDR1 and CDR2 (germline): SGHTA, FQGNSA. V was clipped by 5 bases and J by 0 bases; unmatched bases: 3. The CDR3 is 14 residues long. The CDR3 coding sequence is TGTGCCAGCAGCCCCGGGGGGGGCTCCTACGAGCAGTACTTC. Its translation is CASSPGGGSYEQYF.

V is TRBV11-3 and J is TRBJ2-7; 8 bases are a match to TRBD2. CDR3 length equals 14 residues. V lost 1 base and J lost 2; bases outside the gene matches: 1. Germline V gene data show CDR1 as SGHNT and CDR2 as YENEEA. CDR3 in DNA: TGTGCCAGCAGCTTAGCGGGACTAGCCTACGAGCAGTACTTC. Amino acids: CASSLAGLAYEQYF.

This clone was recorded a few times. The V gene is TRBV10-3, the J gene TRBJ1-2; 8 nucleotides align to TRBD1. V shed 3 bases and J 2 bases; nucleotides not matched to a gene: 8. Germline V gene data show CDR1 as ENHRY and CDR2 as SYGVKD. The CDR3 is 16 amino acids. CDR3 DNA: TGTGCCATCAGTGATCCCGGGACAGGAGCGAACTATGGCTACACCTTC. Protein: CAISDPGTGANYGYTF.

CDR3 region: CASSLTPTGPSSGANVLTF. The CDR3 nucleotides are TGTGCCAGCAGCTTAACCCCGACAGGACCAAGCTCTGGGGCCAACGTCCTGACTTTC. This rearrangement joins TRBV7-3 to TRBJ2-6; the D gene is possibly TRBD1 (6 bases). The CDR3 totals 19 residues. With 0 bases removed from V and 0 bases from J, the gap between germline ends came to 15 bases. Germline CDR1 reads SGHTA; CDR2 reads FQGTGA.

This clone was recorded only once. The chain employs TRBV5-6 and TRBJ2-3; D is perhaps TRBD2 (5 bases). V dropped 4 bases and J dropped 1 base, with 7 bases sitting between them. The length of the CDR3 is 13 residues. Looked up from germline, CDR1 is SGHDT and CDR2 is YYEEEE. CDR3 in DNA: TGTGCCAGCAGCCGGACTGGCACAGATACGCAGTATTTT. It is translated as CASSRTGTDTQYF.

This chain uses TRBV6-5 with TRBJ1-6, with a possible D match to TRBD1 (6 bases). Between the trimmed V and J ends, which lost 2 bases and 7 bases, there was a span of 12 bases. In germline, CDR1 is MNHEY, CDR2 SVGAGI. The CDR3 totals 15 residues. The CDR3 loop is CASSYTQGGNSPLHF. Here the CDR3 DNA reads TGTGCCAGCAGTTACACACAGGGAGGCAATTCACCCCTCCACTTT.

The chain links TRBV2 to TRBJ2-2; no clear D. Looked up from germline, CDR1 is SNHLY and CDR2 is FYNNEI. The CDR3 is 15 residues long. Trimming took 4 bases from V and 6 from J, leaving 15 bases between them. The CDR3 DNA is TGTGCCAGCAGTGCGGGCTCTTATACTTCCGGGGAGCTGTTTTTT. It encodes CASSAGSYTSGELFF.

V and J are TRBV5-1 and TRBJ1-3, with 7 bases lining up with TRBD1. After removal of 4 bases from V and 2 bases from J, the junction contained 6 bases not matched to a gene. This CDR3 is 15 amino acids long. Germline V CDR1 and CDR2: SGHRS, YFSETQ. The CDR3 bases are TGCGCCAGCAGCCTACAGACAGGGACTGGAAACACCATATATTTT. Its translation: CASSLQTGTGNTIYF.

V and J are TRBV9 and TRBJ2-7, with D perhaps being TRBD1 or TRBD2 (5 bases each). Germline CDR1 SGDLS, CDR2 YYNGEE. The V end was cut by 2 bases, the J end by 0 bases, with 9 bases between. The CDR3 is made up of 14 amino acids. CDR3 amino acids: CASSVEGFSYEQYF. CDR3 nucleotides: TGTGCCAGCAGCGTCGAGGGGTTCTCCTACGAGCAGTACTTC. Complete variable domain (other parts from reference TRBV9 and TRBJ2-7): DSGVTQTPKHLITATGQRVTLRCSPRSGDLSVYWYQQSLDQGLQFLIQYYNGEERAKGNILERFSAQQFPDLHSELNLSSLELGDSALYFCASSVEGFSYEQYFGPGTRLTVT.

The chain combines TRBV15 with TRBJ2-2; the match to TRBD2 covers 9 bases. After removal of 0 bases from V and 6 bases from J, the junction contained 26 bases not matched to a gene. CDR1 and CDR2 (germline): LNHNV, YYDKDF (reference sequence). The length of the CDR3 is 23 residues. CDR3 sequence (DNA): TGTGCCACCAGCAGAGATCGTAGGGGGCTGGTAGCGGGAGACCCTGACGCGGCCGGGGAGCTGTTTTTT. Its protein is CATSRDRRGLVAGDPDAAGELFF.

The chain uses TRBV5-6 and TRBJ2-3, with 7 bases matching TRBD1. Trimming at V came to 0 bases and at J to 3 bases, leaving 1 base not matched to a gene. This CDR3 comprises 14 residues. CDR1 and CDR2 from the germline V gene are SGHDT and YYEEEE. The CDR3 DNA reads TGTGCCAGCAGCTTGGACAGGGGTACAGATACGCAGTATTTT. Its protein product is CASSLDRGTDTQYF.

The gene calls are TRBV7-9 and TRBJ2-5, with TRBD1 matching 7 bases. The CDR3 spans 14 residues. The V gene's germline CDR1 is SEHNR and CDR2 FQNEAQ (reference sequence). Trimming cost V 2 bases and J 2 bases; bases outside gene matches: 2. In nucleotides, the CDR3 is TGTGCCAGCAGCTTAACAGGGGAACAAGAGACCCAGTACTTC. The encoded protein is CASSLTGEQETQYF.

J is TRBJ1-3 and V is TRBV5-1; 10 nucleotides match TRBD1. CDR3 length: 16 amino acids. V was pared by 4 bases and J by 4 bases, with 8 bases of the junction left unmatched. The germline gives CDR1 SGHRS, CDR2 YFSETQ. The CDR3 DNA follows: TGCGCCAGCAGCCAGGAGGGACAGGGGCCCGGAAACACCATATATTTT. Amino acid sequence: CASSQEGQGPGNTIYF.

The V gene is TRBV4-3, the J gene TRBJ2-7, with 11 bases aligning to TRBD2. CDR1 and CDR2 (germline): LGHNA, YSLEER. J lost 4 bases, V lost 4 bases, and 9 bases had no gene match. This CDR3 is built from 16 residues. CDR3 nucleotide sequence: TGCGCCAGCAGCCGAGTAGCGGGAGGGCCGGGTTACGAGCAGTACTTC. Its protein product is CASSRVAGGPGYEQYF.

The V gene is TRBV6-6, the J gene TRBJ2-3, with 10 bases fitting TRBD1. CDR1 MNHNY and CDR2 SVGAGI come from the germline V gene (reference sequence). J gave up 3 bases and V 5 bases, and 5 bases lay outside the gene matches. This CDR3 contains 15 residues. In nucleotides, the CDR3 is TGTGCCAGCAGTAGACAGGGGGCGTTTACAGATACGCAGTATTTT. Translation gives CASSRQGAFTDTQYF.

This chain links TRBV7-9 with TRBJ2-7; 10 positions agree with TRBD2. This CDR3 comprises 15 residues. Germline CDR1 SEHNR, CDR2 FQNEAQ (reference sequence). J was trimmed by 3 bases and V by 5 bases; bases with no gene match: 7. For the CDR3, the DNA is TGTGCCAGCAGCCGTCTAGCGGGAGTGAACTACGAGCAGTACTTC. Translated, it gives CASSRLAGVNYEQYF.

The chain joins TRBV28 to TRBJ1-2; 8 bases agree with TRBD1. The CDR3 is made up of 16 amino acids. Trimming cost V 5 bases and J 7 bases; bases outside gene matches: 15. Germline values: CDR1 MDHEN, CDR2 SYDVKM. CDR3 bases: TGTGCCAGCAGTCTTACCTCGCCAGGGGGCTCCTCTGGCTACACCTTC. Its translation: CASSLTSPGGSSGYTF.

Written as DNA, the CDR3 is TGTGCCAGCACTATATTCACCGGGACGGCGAACACCGGGGAGCTGTTTTTT. Its protein is CASTIFTGTANTGELFF. The chain joins TRBV5-4 to TRBJ2-2, with D perhaps being TRBD1 or TRBD2 (5 bases each). V gave up 6 bases and J gave up 0 bases, with 18 bases separating them. In germline, CDR1 is SGHNT, CDR2 YYREEE (reference sequence). This CDR3 is 17 amino acids long.

V is TRBV2 and J is TRBJ2-7; D not resolved. Germline V gives CDR1 SNHLY, CDR2 FYNNEI. The CDR3 totals 13 residues. The V end was cut by 4 bases, the J end by 2 bases, with 9 bases between. The CDR3 DNA sequence: TGTGCCAGCAGTGTTAGGGCCGCCTACGAGCAGTACTTC. It is translated as CASSVRAAYEQYF.

This clone has more than one count but fewer than ten. The genes are TRBV18 and TRBJ1-3; perhaps TRBD1 as D (5 bases). Trimming pared 1 base from V and 7 bases from J, leaving 23 bases between. Germline CDR1 is KGHSH and CDR2 is LQKENI. This CDR3 has 18 amino acids. The CDR3 nucleotides are TGTGCCAGCTCACCACGGAATTTCCAGGGAGTTGTTCGGAACACCATATATTTT. This translates into CASSPRNFQGVVRNTIYF. The whole variable domain, remainder taken from reference TRBV18 and TRBJ1-3, is NAGVMQNPRHLVRRRGQEARLRCSPMKGHSHVYWYRQLPEEGLKFMVYLQKENIIDESGMPKERFSAEFPKEGPSILRIQQVVRGDSAAYFCASSPRNFQGVVRNTIYFGEGSWLTVV.

The chain recombines TRBV18 with TRBJ2-3; D is uncertain. CDR1 and CDR2 (germline): KGHSH, LQKENI. The CDR3 extends over 14 amino acids. The germline V and J ends were trimmed by 4 bases and 2 bases, with 10 bases remaining between them. DNA for the CDR3: TGTGCCAGCTCACTTTCGGGTAACACAGATACGCAGTATTTT. It codes for CASSLSGNTDTQYF.

The rearrangement uses TRBV29-1 and TRBJ2-6; maybe TRBD2 (5 bases). Germline V gives CDR1 SQVTM, CDR2 ANQGSEA. Trimming pared 4 bases from V and 5 bases from J, leaving 18 bases between. The CDR3 consists of 16 residues. The CDR3 DNA reads as TGCAGCGTTGGGATGCGACTACAAAGTCGGGCCAACGTCCTGACTTTC. It encodes CSVGMRLQSRANVLTF.

This clone was seen only once. The rearrangement links TRBV6-5 to TRBJ1-1; TRBD1 is a possible D gene (5 bases). Per germline, CDR1 MNHEY and CDR2 SVGAGI. This CDR3 is 11 amino acids long. Between the trimmed V and J ends, which lost 6 bases and 7 bases, there was a span of 9 bases. Here the CDR3 reads CASSLDSEAFF. The CDR3 nucleotides read TGTGCCAGCAGCCTAGACAGTGAAGCTTTCTTT.

In this sample, this clone turned up once. The chain links TRBV7-8 to TRBJ2-5; 8 bases fit TRBD1. This CDR3 has 16 residues. Trimming at V came to 4 bases and at J to 5 bases, leaving 12 bases not matched to a gene. Germline-derived CDR1 and CDR2 are SGHVS and FQNEAQ. This CDR3 reads CASSSAAGTGSETQYF. The CDR3, as DNA: TGTGCCAGCAGCTCAGCTGCGGGGACAGGAAGCGAGACCCAGTACTTC.

This chain links TRBV7-2 with TRBJ2-3, with TRBD2 matching 9 bases. Trimming at V came to 2 bases and at J to 5 bases, leaving 5 bases not matched to a gene. From germline, CDR1 is SGHTA and CDR2 FQGNSA. This CDR3 region has 15 residues. CDR3 sequence (DNA): TGTGCCAGCAGCTTACCTGCGGGAGGGGTAGATACGCAGTATTTT. The encoded protein is CASSLPAGGVDTQYF.